This entry concerns a single T cell receptor beta chain. Its antigen is still unknown. These data are taken from a study of cytomegalovirus exposure and HLA in healthy donors. Study outcomes and limitations: Researchers had no immune exposure information except CMV serostatus available. Looking again later, the authors saw that most CMV-associated TCR beta chains seemed HLA-restricted. Among TCR sequences, most were rare, though some public TCRs appeared in many donors. Roughly 170 TCR beta chains were listed as cytomegalovirus-associated.

A multiplex PCR was run with 60 Vbeta primers and 13 Jbeta primers. Generated by immunoSEQ multiplex PCR, the TCRdb table keeps only in-frame clones and is missing some. The sample lists about 98,000 clones, roughly 70% occurring once. The CDR3 totals 15 residues. The germline V gene encodes CDR1 SGDLS and CDR2 YYNGEE. The germline V and J ends were trimmed by 4 bases and 0 bases, with 11 bases remaining between them. This chain uses TRBV9 with TRBJ1-3; no definite D call. Input material: PBMCs. The source of this sequence is a man aged 45-65 years in good health and CMV-seronegative. CDR3 bases: TGTGCCAGCAGCTCCTCTGGCATCTCTGGAAACACCATATATTTT. This codes for CASSSSGISGNTIYF.